These 22 T cell receptor beta chains originate from one sample sequenced in a study of early T cells in non-severe SARS-CoV-2 infection. TCRdb reanalysed the 5' RACE reads using MiXCR and keeps one entry per CDR3 protein. Of about 66,000 distinct CDR3 sequences listed, roughly 13% are singletons. The sequenced sample was whole blood. The receptor set was obtained from an adult who was a healthcare worker with PCR-confirmed SARS-CoV-2 infection or an uninfected control (not recorded which).

This clonotype was detected a few times. The chain joins TRBV29-1 to TRBJ2-1; 8 bases align to TRBD1. The ends lost 4 bases at V and 1 base at J; junction bases unmatched: 3. Per the germline V gene, CDR1 is SQVTM and CDR2 is ANQGSEA. The CDR3 is 14 amino acids. The CDR3 DNA reads as TGCAGCGTTGGAGGGGACAGGTCCTACAATGAGCAGTTCTTC. Translated, it gives CSVGGDRSYNEQFF.

This clonotype appeared once. V usage is TRBV29-1 and J usage is TRBJ1-3; D might be TRBD1 (5 bases). The CDR3 length is 14 residues. The V end was cut by 3 bases, the J end by 3 bases, with 12 bases between. Germline loops: CDR1 SQVTM, CDR2 ANQGSEA. The CDR3 here is CSVEGGRSGNTIYF. The CDR3 DNA sequence: TGCAGCGTTGAGGGGGGACGGAGTGGAAACACCATATATTTT.

This clonotype was picked up many times. The chain combines TRBV6-2 or TRBV6-3 with TRBJ1-5; D is unresolved. Germline lookup yields CDR1 MNHEY and CDR2 SVGEGT. This CDR3 comprises 11 residues. The ends were cut back, 2 bases at V and 9 bases at J, with 5 bases in the middle. The CDR3 here is CASSYPGPQHF. The CDR3 nucleotides read TGTGCCAGCAGTTACCCGGGGCCCCAGCATTTT.

This clonotype was seen a handful of times. V usage is TRBV6-5 and J usage is TRBJ2-1, with 10 bases matching TRBD2. V lost 2 bases and J lost 2; bases outside the gene matches: 3. Germline values: CDR1 MNHEY, CDR2 SVGAGI. This CDR3 has 16 residues. CDR3 in DNA: TGTGCCAGCAGTTACAGCGGGAGGGCCCCCTACAATGAGCAGTTCTTC. Translating it yields CASSYSGRAPYNEQFF.

This clonotype was recorded at least ten times. The V gene is TRBV7-6, the J gene TRBJ2-1; 10 positions match TRBD2. Per germline, CDR1 SGHVS and CDR2 FNYEAQ. The CDR3 spans 15 residues. J was trimmed by 3 bases and V by 5 bases; bases with no gene match: 4. The CDR3 here is CASSRAGGSYNEQFF. As DNA, the CDR3 is TGTGCCAGCAGCCGAGCGGGAGGGAGCTACAATGAGCAGTTCTTC.

V gene TRBV6-4 combines with J gene TRBJ2-1; TRBD2 aligns across 12 bases. With 6 bases clipped from V and 9 bases from J, the junction kept 9 bases outside the gene matches. From germline, CDR1 is MRHNA and CDR2 SNTAGT. The CDR3 is 15 residues long. The CDR3 DNA reads as TGTGCCAGCAGCCCTACTAGCGGGAGGAGCGGTGAGCAGTTCTTC. It specifies CASSPTSGRSGEQFF.

The chain uses TRBV27 and TRBJ2-7; the match to TRBD2 covers 7 bases. J was trimmed by 3 bases and V by 5 bases; bases with no gene match: 7. This CDR3 spans 14 amino acids. CDR1 MNHEY and CDR2 SMNVEV come from the germline V gene (reference sequence). CDR3 nucleotide sequence: TGTGCCAGCAGTGGGACCGGGACTATCTACGAGCAGTACTTC. This encodes CASSGTGTIYEQYF.

This CDR3 is CASSEAARGDTQYF. CDR3 bases: TGTGCCAGCAGCGAAGCGGCGAGGGGCGATACGCAGTATTTT. The chain carries TRBV27 and TRBJ2-3; D may be TRBD1 or TRBD2 (5 bases each). The length of the CDR3 is 14 residues. CDR1 and CDR2 (germline): MNHEY, SMNVEV (reference sequence). Trimming cost V 6 bases and J 6 bases, with 16 bases left between them.

This chain joins TRBV7-9 and TRBJ2-2; possible D gene TRBD1, 6 bases. This CDR3 has 12 residues. V gave up 8 bases and J gave up 6 bases, with 10 bases separating them. Germline CDR1 is SEHNR and CDR2 is FQNEAQ (reference sequence). CDR3 in amino acids: CASQWGPGELFF. The CDR3 coding sequence is TGTGCCAGCCAATGGGGGCCCGGGGAGCTGTTTTTT.

The chain recombines TRBV4-2 with TRBJ1-2; no clear D. The V gene lost 0 bases and the J gene lost 4 bases, with 6 bases spanning the gap. The length of the CDR3 is 13 residues. Germline CDR1 and CDR2: LGHNA and YNFKEQ. The CDR3 spells CASSQEAIYGYTF. The CDR3 DNA is TGTGCCAGCAGCCAAGAGGCGATCTATGGCTACACCTTC.

In this sample, this clonotype turned up many times. This CDR3 is CASSYMQGRNTEAFF. In DNA form, the CDR3 reads TGTGCCAGCAGTTACATGCAGGGTAGGAACACTGAAGCTTTCTTT. The chain has TRBV6-6 and TRBJ1-1; TRBD1 is a possible D gene (5 bases). The germline V gene encodes CDR1 MNHNY and CDR2 SVGAGI (reference sequence). Trimming left V 2 bases short and J 1 base short, with 11 bases between. The CDR3 is 15 residues long.

The chain has TRBV5-4 and TRBJ1-6; perhaps TRBD1 as D (5 bases). Trimming took off 0 bases at V and 9 bases at J, with 10 bases between the two ends. CDR1 is SGHNT, CDR2 YYREEE, per germline (reference sequence). The CDR3 is 14 amino acids. Here the CDR3 DNA reads TGTGCCAGCAGCTTGGACAGGAGCGGTTCACCCCTCCACTTT. Protein product: CASSLDRSGSPLHF.

The gene calls are TRBV7-2 and TRBJ1-6; 7 positions agree with TRBD1. CDR1 is SGHTA and CDR2 is FQGNSA in the germline V gene. Unmatched junction bases numbered 7, after V lost 5 bases and J lost 6 bases. The CDR3 is 15 amino acids. The CDR3 DNA reads TGTGCCAGCAGCCTATCGGGACAGCCTAATTCACCCCTCCACTTT. Translation gives CASSLSGQPNSPLHF.

This clonotype was seen at least ten times. The chain is built from TRBV7-9 and TRBJ2-5; 8 bases match TRBD2. J gave up 1 base and V 5 bases, and 9 bases lay outside the gene matches. Germline loops: CDR1 SEHNR, CDR2 FQNEAQ (reference sequence). The CDR3 is made up of 16 amino acids. The CDR3, as DNA: TGTGCCAGCAGCCGTACCAGCGGGAGCGGCCAAGAGACCCAGTACTTC. It translates to CASSRTSGSGQETQYF. Full variable domain (outside the CDR3, taken from reference TRBV7-9 and TRBJ2-5): DTGVSQNPRHKITKRGQNVTFRCDPISEHNRLYWYRQTLGQGPEFLTYFQNEAQLEKSRLLSDRFSAERPKGSFSTLEIQRTEQGDSAMYLCASSRTSGSGQETQYFGPGTRLLVL.

The CDR3 DNA reads as TGTGCCAGCAGGGCCCCTGGGACAGGGATCTACGAGCAGTACTTC. It is translated as CASRAPGTGIYEQYF. The chain couples TRBV28 to TRBJ2-7; 9 positions match TRBD1. V lost 6 bases, J lost 3 bases, and 9 bases stayed unmatched. The CDR3 consists of 15 residues. The germline CDR1 and CDR2 sequences are MDHEN and SYDVKM.

This chain links TRBV28 with TRBJ1-3; TRBD1 matches 10 bases. CDR1 and CDR2 from the germline V gene are MDHEN and SYDVKM. With V trimmed by 5 bases and J by 4 bases, 8 bases remained unmatched. The CDR3 sequence is 16 residues long. Here the CDR3 reads CASSLRGTGAGNTIYF. For the CDR3, the DNA is TGTGCCAGCAGTCTTCGGGGGACAGGGGCGGGAAACACCATATATTTT.

The chain links TRBV6-2 or TRBV6-3 to TRBJ2-5; D is uncertain. From germline, CDR1 is MNHEY and CDR2 SVGEGT. This CDR3 is built from 13 residues. The V end was cut by 5 bases, the J end by 5 bases, with 12 bases between. The CDR3 sequence is CASSPPAEETQYF. Written as DNA, the CDR3 is TGTGCCAGCAGTCCCCCTGCAGAGGAGACCCAGTACTTC.

The table lists this clonotype with a few counts. The gene calls are TRBV28 and TRBJ2-1; D not certain. With 7 bases removed from V and 8 bases from J, the gap between germline ends came to 12 bases. This CDR3 has 12 residues. CDR1 is MDHEN and CDR2 is SYDVKM in the germline V gene. The CDR3 is CASTVPWDEQFF. CDR3 DNA: TGTGCCAGCACCGTACCCTGGGATGAGCAGTTCTTC.

The chain carries TRBV20-1 and TRBJ2-1, with D hard to call. Between the trimmed V and J ends, which lost 7 bases and 6 bases, there was a span of 13 bases. Germline V CDR1 and CDR2: DFQATT, SNEGSKA (reference sequence). This CDR3 spans 12 amino acids. The CDR3 DNA is TGCAGTGTCAGGACCTTGGGCAATGAGCAGTTCTTC. Translation: CSVRTLGNEQFF.

The chain combines TRBV2 with TRBJ2-1; 8 bases are a match to TRBD2. Trimming took 4 bases from V and 2 from J; bases not matched to a gene: 4. CDR3 length: 15 amino acids. Germline V gene sequence: CDR1 SNHLY, CDR2 FYNNEI. DNA for the CDR3: TGTGCCAGCAGTGTGGAAGCGGGAGCCTACAATGAGCAGTTCTTC. Amino acids: CASSVEAGAYNEQFF.

A word on this clonotype: With a much larger clone just one base away, this may be a read error. J is TRBJ2-5 and V is TRBV11-2; D remains ambiguous. Trimming cost V 0 bases and J 0 bases, with 20 bases left between them. CDR3 length equals 19 residues. From germline, CDR1 is SGHAT and CDR2 FQNNGV. The chain's CDR3 is CASSLDVRGSHPNQETQYF. The CDR3 DNA sequence: TGTGCCAGCAGCTTAGATGTCCGCGGATCGCATCCTAACCAAGAGACCCAGTACTTC.

This clonotype has only a few counts. The genes are TRBV7-2 and TRBJ1-5; possibly TRBD1 for D (5 bases). V was cut by 1 base and J by 0 bases, with 7 bases left in between. Per germline, CDR1 SGHTA and CDR2 FQGNSA. The CDR3 consists of 15 residues. This chain's CDR3 is CASSLGGRSNQPQHF. CDR3 nucleotide sequence: TGTGCCAGCAGCTTAGGGGGACGTAGCAATCAGCCCCAGCATTTT.